These T cell receptor beta chains were read from a single sample in a study of T-cell memory formation after mild COVID-19. TCRdb redid the calling of the 5' RACE reads with MiXCR, one entry per CDR3 protein. The table shows over 95,000 distinct CDR3 sequences, with about 24% occurring only once. Sequenced input: PBMCs or a T cell subset sorted from them (not recorded which). The origin of the receptors is a man aged 18 to 30 who had mild COVID-19 (a few samples of this study predate the infection). Cell type and time point are not known. Both conserved end residues are part of each CDR3. The order of the fields is CDR3 length, J gene, D gene, clone size, V gene, CDR3 protein, CDR3 DNA. A D gene is named only where the DNA matches it firmly. Clone size is stated in some rows and not others, as once, few, many or a class when expanded.

>16|TRBJ2-1|TRBD2|.|TRBV4-1
CASSRTERGGNNEQFF
TGCGCCAGCAGCCGGACAGAGCGGGGGGGAAACAATGAGCAGTTCTTC
>16|TRBJ1-2|TRBD1|.|TRBV5-5
CASSPNRGLTYYGYTF
TGTGCCAGCAGCCCAAACAGGGGTCTTACCTACTATGGCTACACCTTC
>14|TRBJ2-2|.|.|TRBV25-1
CASSPGEDTGELFF
TGTGCCAGCAGTCCGGGGGAGGACACCGGGGAGCTGTTTTTT
>15|TRBJ2-7|TRBD1|.|TRBV7-8
CASSRDRGTSYEQYF
TGTGCCAGCAGCAGGGACAGGGGGACCTCCTACGAGCAGTACTTC
>15|TRBJ2-5|.|.|TRBV3-1
CASSQDLTSQETQYF
TGTGCCAGCAGCCAAGATCTTACAAGCCAAGAGACCCAGTACTTC
>19|TRBJ2-2|TRBD2|.|TRBV4-2
CASSQGTIATGGNTGELFF
TGTGCCAGCAGCCAGGGGACCATAGCTACGGGGGGGAACACCGGGGAGCTGTTTTTT
>15|TRBJ2-2|.|few|TRBV7-6
CASSRATDNTGELFF
TGTGCCAGCAGCCGAGCGACAGACAACACCGGGGAGCTGTTTTTT
>17|TRBJ2-2|.|few|TRBV4-1
CASSLRYEAGYTGELFF
TGCGCCAGCAGCCTTCGCTATGAAGCAGGCTACACCGGGGAGCTGTTTTTT
>12|TRBJ1-6|.|few|TRBV27
CASSPGISPLHF
TGTGCCAGCAGCCCCGGGATTTCACCCCTCCACTTT
>14|TRBJ2-5|TRBD1|few|TRBV4-3
CASSQGDREETQYF
TGCGCCAGCAGCCAGGGGGACAGGGAAGAGACCCAGTACTTC
>10|TRBJ2-1|.|few|TRBV7-9
CASSRGEQFF
TGTGCCAGCAGCCGAGGAGAGCAGTTCTTC
>12|TRBJ1-5|.|few|TRBV29-1
CSVKGSNQPQHF
TGCAGCGTTAAGGGAAGCAATCAGCCCCAGCATTTT
>9|TRBJ1-1|.|.|TRBV12-3/TRBV12-4
CASSLGAFF
TGTGCCAGCAGTTTGGGAGCTTTCTTT
>13|TRBJ1-5|.|few|TRBV6-2/TRBV6-3
CASSQTGFQPQHF
TGTGCCAGCAGTCAAACAGGGTTTCAGCCCCAGCATTTT
>13|TRBJ2-7|TRBD1|few|TRBV29-1
CSVTGGRFYEQYF
TGCAGCGTTACAGGGGGCAGGTTCTACGAGCAGTACTTC
>13|TRBJ1-1|.|.|TRBV4-1
CASSREWGTEAFF
TGCGCCAGCAGCCGAGAATGGGGGACTGAAGCTTTCTTT
>20|TRBJ2-6|.|few|TRBV11-2
CASSLVPAPTDFSGANVLTF
TGTGCCAGCAGCTTAGTCCCCGCTCCGACAGACTTCTCTGGGGCCAACGTCCTGACTTTC
>16|TRBJ2-1|.|.|TRBV27
CASSSRLGGLYNEQFF
TGTGCCAGCAGTAGCCGCCTCGGGGGCCTTTACAATGAGCAGTTCTTC
>16|TRBJ2-7|TRBD1|.|TRBV4-3
CASSQDPTGSAYEQYF
TGCGCCAGCAGCCAGGACCCGACAGGGTCTGCATACGAGCAGTACTTC
>13|TRBJ2-1|.|few|TRBV30
CAWSVEPGVGQFF
TGTGCCTGGAGTGTCGAGCCTGGGGTCGGGCAGTTCTTC
>15|TRBJ2-7|TRBD1|.|TRBV28
CASSNRGPSSYEQYF
TGTGCCAGCAGTAACAGGGGGCCTAGCTCCTACGAGCAGTACTTC
>15|TRBJ2-3|TRBD2|.|TRBV9
CASSPRGGRGDTQYF
TGTGCCAGCAGCCCGCGGGGGGGCCGGGGAGATACGCAGTATTTT
>13|TRBJ2-1|.|few|TRBV24-1
CATSDLQTWEQFF
TGTGCCACCAGTGATTTGCAGACTTGGGAGCAGTTCTTC